The 10 T cell receptor beta chains presented below share a single source sample, sequenced in a study of a mutant IDH1 vaccine in newly diagnosed glioma. Profiled with immunoSEQ multiplex PCR; TCRdb holds only in-frame clones, not every one. The sample has about 42,000 clones, roughly 88% seen once. Time point described: week 5, during vaccination. Topical imiquimod accompanied each vaccine dose, which consisted of 300 ug of mutant IDH1 20-mer peptide. The antigens of these receptors remain unknown. The starting material was PBMCs, obtained from a glioma patient whose treatment included an IDH1 peptide vaccine. The receptor source for this set is a man between 40 and 49 years old with glioma.

The chain links TRBV7-2 to TRBJ2-7, with 13 bases lining up with TRBD2. The V gene end was trimmed by 6 bases and the J gene end by 4 bases; junction bases not matched to a gene: 6. Germline-derived CDR1 and CDR2 are SGHTA and FQGNSA. The CDR3 contains 15 residues. The CDR3 bases are TGTGCCAGCAGTAGACTAGCGGGAGGCGGATACGAGCAGTACTTC. Its protein is CASSRLAGGGYEQYF.

The genes are TRBV1 and TRBJ1-4. TRBV1 is given as a pseudogene. CDR3 length: 14 amino acids. The CDR3 DNA is TGCACCAGCAGCCAGTGGGGGACTAATGAAAAACTGTTTTTT. As protein: CTSSQWGTNEKLFF.

The chain couples TRBV5-5 to TRBJ2-1; no clear D gene. The CDR3 length is 12 residues. CDR1 and CDR2 from the germline V gene are SGHKS and YYEKEE (reference sequence). The V end lost 4 bases, the J end lost 8 bases, and 10 bases lay between the germline ends. The CDR3 coding sequence is TGTGCCAGCAGCGGTTTAGTCTATGAGCAGTTCTTC. It translates to CASSGLVYEQFF.

V gene TRBV11-2 combines with J gene TRBJ2-7; D is perhaps TRBD1 (6 bases). This CDR3 comprises 14 residues. The V end was cut by 1 base, the J end by 9 bases, with 16 bases between. From germline, CDR1 is SGHAT and CDR2 FQNNGV. The CDR3 sequence is CASSLAQGQVGQYF. The CDR3, as DNA: TGTGCCAGCAGCTTAGCCCAGGGGCAAGTGGGGCAGTACTTC.

The chain uses TRBV7-9 and TRBJ2-6; D unclear. The CDR3 is 16 residues long. Germline V CDR1 and CDR2: SEHNR, FQNEAQ (reference sequence). V shed 5 bases and J shed 0 bases, with 11 bases lying between them. The CDR3 nucleotides are TGTGCCAGCAGCCTTCTGTTTGGCTCTGGGGCCAACGTCCTGACTTTC. Amino acids: CASSLLFGSGANVLTF.

This chain joins TRBV7-9 and TRBJ2-7; the D gene is possibly TRBD2 (6 bases). Per the germline V gene, CDR1 is SEHNR and CDR2 is FQNEAQ (reference sequence). This CDR3 is built from 15 residues. V was shortened by 4 bases and J by 6 bases, with 19 bases between the two germline ends. The CDR3 sequence: CASSWSGPGPTEQYF. The CDR3, as DNA: TGTGCCAGCAGCTGGAGCGGGCCGGGCCCTACCGAGCAGTACTTC.

The gene calls are TRBV29-1 and TRBJ1-1; weak D call: TRBD1 (6 bases). The CDR3 contains 13 residues. V was cut by 7 bases and J by 6 bases, with 18 bases left in between. The germline V gene has CDR1 SQVTM and CDR2 ANQGSEA. Written as DNA, the CDR3 is TGCAGCGGCGGGGGGCCCAGGGGCGCTGAAGCTTTCTTT. Residues: CSGGGPRGAEAFF.

This chain links TRBV7-2 with TRBJ2-1; D ambiguous. The V end was cut by 5 bases, the J end by 7 bases, with 9 bases between. This CDR3 is built from 12 residues. Germline CDR1 reads SGHTA; CDR2 reads FQGNSA. CDR3 sequence: CASSPPLNEQFF. For the CDR3, the DNA is TGTGCCAGCAGCCCCCCTTTGAATGAGCAGTTCTTC.

The V call is TRBV19, the J call TRBJ2-2; 13 bases line up with TRBD2. There are 15 residues in the CDR3. In germline, CDR1 is LNHDA, CDR2 SQIVND (reference sequence). Trimming took 6 bases from V and 5 from J; bases not matched to a gene: 3. The CDR3 region has the DNA TGTGCCAGTAGGGGACTAGCGGGAACGACCGGGGAGCTGTTTTTT. Protein product: CASRGLAGTTGELFF.

This rearrangement joins TRBV27 to TRBJ2-6; TRBD1 might be the D (6 bases). Trimming pared 6 bases from V and 0 bases from J, leaving 9 bases between. Germline lookup yields CDR1 MNHEY and CDR2 SMNVEV (reference sequence). This CDR3 contains 15 residues. The CDR3 bases are TGTGCCAGCAGGGACAGATCCTCTGGGGCCAACGTCCTGACTTTC. Translation gives CASRDRSSGANVLTF.